This T cell receptor (beta chain) was observed in a study of OX40 agonist ivuxolimab in advanced cancers. About the research overall: Across the patients, intravenous ivuxolimab was delivered every 2 weeks at 0.01 to 10 mg/kg.

Generated by immunoSEQ multiplex PCR, the TCRdb table keeps only in-frame clones and is missing some. The sample contains roughly 44,000 clones, around nine tenths of which appear only once. The CDR3 sequence is 11 residues long. Trimming shortened V by 9 bases and J by 7 bases, and 13 bases separated the two germline ends. Looked up from germline, CDR1 is LNHDA and CDR2 is SQIVND (reference sequence). The TCR was taken from an adult with an advanced solid tumor such as melanoma, head and neck, liver or kidney cancer. The sample consisted of CD4+ or CD8+ T cells sorted from blood, taken in a trial of the OX40 agonist ivuxolimab. The V call is TRBV19, the J call TRBJ2-7; D may be TRBD1 (6 bases). The CDR3 DNA reads TGTGCCAGCTTGACAGGTCGAGAGCAGTACTTC. Amino acids: CASLTGREQYF. Together with reference TRBV19 and TRBJ2-7, the CDR3 gives the full variable domain: DGGITQSPKYLFRKEGQNVTLSCEQNLNHDAMYWYRQDPGQGLRLIYYSQIVNDFQKGDIAEGYSVSREKKESFPLTVTSAQKNPTAFYLCASLTGREQYFGPGTRLTVT.